A selection of T cell receptor beta chains follows, all from one sample in a study of blood T cells in healthy people across ages. In TCRdb, the 5' RACE reads were re-called with MiXCR into one record per CDR3 protein. This sample has over a million distinct CDR3 sequences; roughly 64% occur once, and the top ten carry 6.5% to 8%. Sequences were obtained from blood. These receptors were collected from a man in his late teens or twenties in good health. Both conserved end residues are part of each CDR3. The D gene is left open where the match is weak. Clone sizes are given selectively: once, few, many, or a class where the clone is expanded.

J,size,V,D,CDR3,DNA
TRBJ1-1,NA,TRBV20-1,NA,CSARVDRQREAFF,TGCAGTGCTAGAGTTGACAGGCAGCGTGAAGCTTTCTTT
TRBJ2-7,few,TRBV4-3,NA,CASSQATGGVWSYEQYF,TGCGCCAGCAGCCAAGCGACTGGGGGCGTTTGGTCCTACGAGCAGTACTTC
TRBJ2-1,NA,TRBV3-1,NA,CASVVRPGNEQFF,TGTGCCAGCGTCGTGAGGCCGGGCAATGAGCAGTTCTTC
TRBJ2-3,NA,TRBV3-1,NA,CASSQNYNTDTQYF,TGTGCCAGCAGCCAAAACTATAACACAGATACGCAGTATTTT
TRBJ2-5,few,TRBV10-3,TRBD2,CAISEYGGVQETQYF,TGTGCCATCAGTGAATATGGGGGGGTCCAAGAGACCCAGTACTTC
TRBJ2-1,NA,TRBV6-5,NA,CASSYSLVSSYNEQFF,TGTGCCAGCAGTTACTCGTTGGTGAGCTCCTACAATGAGCAGTTCTTC
TRBJ1-2,few,TRBV29-1,NA,CSVDRMVNGYTF,TGCAGCGTTGACAGGATGGTTAATGGCTACACCTTC
TRBJ2-6,few,TRBV4-2,NA,CASSHRTNDPSGANVLTF,TGTGCCAGCAGCCACAGGACCAACGATCCTTCTGGGGCCAACGTCCTGACTTTC
TRBJ1-2,NA,TRBV4-1,TRBD1,CASSQAQGYDRYGYTF,TGCGCCAGCAGCCAGGCACAGGGGTATGACCGCTATGGCTACACCTTC
TRBJ2-7,NA,TRBV12-3/TRBV12-4,NA,CASSPSPSYNEQYF,TGTGCCAGCAGTCCCAGCCCCTCCTACAATGAGCAGTACTTC
TRBJ2-1,NA,TRBV5-1,TRBD1,CASSSSGQTYNEQFF,TGCGCCAGCAGCTCCTCGGGACAGACATACAATGAGCAGTTCTTC
TRBJ1-5,few,TRBV4-3,NA,CASSQDQGTYQPQHF,TGCGCCAGCAGCCAAGATCAGGGGACTTATCAGCCCCAGCATTTT
TRBJ1-5,NA,TRBV21-1,NA,CASSNPPRGRSQPQHF,TGTGCCAGCAGCAACCCCCCGAGGGGACGGAGTCAGCCCCAGCATTTT
TRBJ1-1,NA,TRBV2,NA,CASSEGGATFF,TGTGCCAGCAGTGAAGGGGGGGCGACTTTCTTT
TRBJ2-7,NA,TRBV20-1,NA,CSARSPVSYEQYF,TGCAGTGCTAGGTCGCCCGTTTCCTACGAGCAGTACTTC
TRBJ1-2,few,TRBV6-1,TRBD1,CASRESRTGQGYTF,TGTGCCAGCAGGGAATCTCGGACAGGGCAGGGCTACACCTTC
TRBJ2-3,NA,TRBV27,NA,CASSLQEGAADTQYF,TGTGCCAGCAGTTTACAGGAAGGAGCAGCAGATACGCAGTATTTT
TRBJ2-7,NA,TRBV6-2/TRBV6-3,TRBD1,CASSPPGQPTYEQYF,TGTGCCAGCAGTCCTCCGGGACAGCCTACCTACGAGCAGTACTTC
TRBJ1-1,NA,TRBV7-8,NA,CASSLGTKGEAFF,TGTGCCAGCAGCCTTGGGACAAAAGGAGAAGCTTTCTTT
TRBJ2-1,NA,TRBV27,NA,CASGLVGSYNEQFF,TGTGCCAGCGGACTCGTGGGGTCCTACAATGAGCAGTTCTTC
TRBJ2-5,NA,TRBV20-1,TRBD2,CSAPVRAGAKGTQYF,TGCAGTGCTCCCGTTCGCGCGGGAGCCAAGGGGACCCAGTACTTC
TRBJ2-7,NA,TRBV20-1,TRBD1,CSARITGGLSYEQYF,TGCAGTGCGCGGATTACAGGGGGCCTCTCCTACGAGCAGTACTTC
TRBJ2-5,NA,TRBV20-1,NA,CSARDPRGVHQETQYF,TGCAGTGCTAGAGATCCCCGGGGTGTTCACCAAGAGACCCAGTACTTC
TRBJ2-3,NA,TRBV7-6,NA,CASNGAEGDTQYF,TGTGCCAGCAACGGCGCCGAAGGGGATACGCAGTATTTT
TRBJ2-7,NA,TRBV28,NA,CATQDSLHSYEQYF,TGTGCCACCCAGGACAGCCTACATTCCTACGAGCAGTACTTC
TRBJ2-3,NA,TRBV29-1,NA,CSVGLRMSDTQYF,TGCAGCGTTGGTCTCAGGATGTCAGATACGCAGTATTTT
TRBJ1-4,NA,TRBV4-2,NA,CASSQDHRIATNEKLFF,TGTGCCAGCAGCCAAGACCACAGGATTGCAACTAATGAAAAACTGTTTTTT
TRBJ2-7,NA,TRBV7-9,NA,CASSVTGFYEQYF,TGTGCCAGCAGCGTGACAGGTTTCTACGAGCAGTACTTC
TRBJ2-5,NA,TRBV2,NA,CASYRDNQETQYF,TGTGCCAGCTACCGGGACAACCAAGAGACCCAGTACTTC
TRBJ2-1,NA,TRBV6-2/TRBV6-3,TRBD1,CASSETGGIYNEQFF,TGTGCCAGCAGCGAAACAGGGGGAATCTACAATGAGCAGTTCTTC
TRBJ2-1,NA,TRBV4-1,TRBD2,CASSQEASGSANEQFF,TGCGCCAGCAGCCAAGAGGCTAGCGGGAGTGCGAATGAGCAGTTCTTC
TRBJ1-1,NA,TRBV20-1,TRBD1,CSARVGTGNMNTEAFF,TGCAGTGCGCGAGTCGGGACAGGGAACATGAACACTGAAGCTTTCTTT
TRBJ1-1,NA,TRBV6-5,NA,CASSYGAYGGAEAFF,TGTGCCAGCAGTTACGGAGCTTACGGGGGCGCTGAAGCTTTCTTT
TRBJ2-5,many,TRBV7-2,TRBD2,CASSLNPSGSKTQYF,TGTGCCAGCAGCTTAAACCCTAGCGGGAGTAAGACCCAGTACTTC
TRBJ1-1,NA,TRBV10-3,NA,CAISETREAFF,TGTGCCATCAGTGAAACAAGGGAAGCTTTCTTT
TRBJ2-5,NA,TRBV10-3,TRBD1,CAIRGDRAQETQYF,TGTGCCATCAGGGGGGACAGGGCCCAAGAGACCCAGTACTTC
TRBJ2-7,NA,TRBV28,NA,CASSIRDFNYEQYF,TGTGCCAGCAGCATCCGGGACTTCAACTACGAGCAGTACTTC
TRBJ1-3,NA,TRBV4-3,TRBD1,CASSQGSGTENTIYF,TGCGCCAGCAGCCAAGGCTCCGGGACAGAAAACACCATATATTTT
TRBJ1-2,once,TRBV20-1,NA,CSALGRFIDGYTF,TGCAGTGCATTGGGACGGTTTATCGATGGCTACACCTTC
TRBJ2-3,few,TRBV4-2,NA,CAAGYSDVVPDTQYF,TGTGCCGCTGGTTACTCCGACGTTGTCCCAGATACGCAGTATTTT
TRBJ1-2,NA,TRBV10-3,NA,CAISELGGNGYTF,TGTGCCATCAGTGAGCTAGGAGGGAATGGCTACACCTTC
TRBJ1-1,NA,TRBV29-1,NA,CSVGEQGTEAFF,TGCAGCGTGGGGGAACAGGGAACTGAAGCTTTCTTT
TRBJ1-2,NA,TRBV27,NA,CASQANYGYTF,TGTGCCAGTCAGGCCAACTATGGCTACACCTTC
TRBJ1-6,NA,TRBV12-3/TRBV12-4,TRBD1,CASNQGTGDNSPLHF,TGTGCCAGCAATCAAGGGACAGGAGATAATTCACCCCTCCACTTT
TRBJ2-5,NA,TRBV2,NA,CASSPLMGSEQYF,TGTGCCAGCAGTCCTTTGATGGGGAGTGAGCAGTACTTC
TRBJ2-7,NA,TRBV7-9,TRBD2,CASSGLAESSYEQYF,TGTGCCAGCAGCGGTCTAGCGGAGAGCTCCTACGAGCAGTACTTC
TRBJ1-6,NA,TRBV6-2/TRBV6-3,NA,CASSYTGGVSPLHF,TGTGCCAGCAGTTACACCGGCGGGGTATCACCCCTCCACTTT
TRBJ1-2,few,TRBV20-1,TRBD1,CSARGNPGQGYGYTF,TGCAGTGCTAGAGGTAACCCGGGACAGGGGTATGGCTACACCTTC
TRBJ1-2,NA,TRBV5-1,NA,CASSLTVTPNYGYTF,TGCGCCAGCAGCTTGACGGTCACCCCTAACTATGGCTACACCTTC
TRBJ1-2,NA,TRBV20-1,NA,CSARDIGADYGYTF,TGCAGTGCTAGGGATATTGGGGCAGACTATGGCTACACCTTC
TRBJ1-2,once,TRBV3-1,NA,CASSQDMGESYGHTF,TGTGCCAGCAGCCAAGATATGGGGGAAAGCTATGGCCACACCTTC
TRBJ2-4,NA,TRBV6-5,NA,CASSGRNIQYF,TGTGCCAGCAGTGGGCGAAACATTCAGTACTTC
TRBJ2-5,NA,TRBV10-3,NA,CAISESTAGVGETQYF,TGTGCCATCAGTGAGTCGACGGCCGGGGTCGGAGAGACCCAGTACTTC